The 4 T cell receptor beta chains reported below all come from one sample, sequenced in a study of cytomegalovirus exposure and HLA in healthy donors. Vbeta (60) and Jbeta (13) primers were used in the PCR. Clones were sequenced by immunoSEQ multiplex PCR, and TCRdb holds only the in-frame ones, with some missing. The sample lists around 130,000 clones; approximately 8.8% were seen once. Sequenced sample: PBMCs. The receptor source for this set is a man aged 35 to 55 in good health and CMV-seronegative.

This clone was observed a few times. This specimen includes other DNA sequences encoding the same CDR3. The gene calls are TRBV4-1 and TRBJ1-1; the D gene is possibly TRBD1 (5 bases). The CDR3 runs to 13 residues. Germline CDR1 is MGHRA and CDR2 is YSYEKL. Deletions cut 1 base from V and 3 bases from J, with 6 bases between. In DNA form, the CDR3 reads TGCGCCAGCAGCCAAGCCAGGGACACTGAAGCTTTCTTT. Protein: CASSQARDTEAFF.

This clone has more than one count but fewer than ten. The chain employs TRBV6-1 and TRBJ1-2; 10 bases align to TRBD1. V lost 6 bases and J lost 8; bases outside the gene matches: 12. Germline V lookup: CDR1 MNHNS, CDR2 SASEGT. This CDR3 is built from 15 residues. CDR3 residues: CASRGTGAPLEGYTF. DNA for the CDR3: TGTGCCAGCAGGGGGACAGGGGCCCCCCTCGAGGGCTACACCTTC.

This clone was picked up a small number of times. The chain carries TRBV5-6 and TRBJ2-7, with 11 bases that match TRBD1. J was trimmed by 3 bases and V by 0 bases; bases with no gene match: 2. The CDR3 length is 15 residues. Germline CDR1 is SGHDT and CDR2 is YYEEEE. CDR3 protein: CASSLAGTGGYEQYF. The CDR3 DNA sequence: TGTGCCAGCAGCTTGGCGGGGACAGGGGGCTACGAGCAGTACTTC.

This chain uses TRBV27 with TRBJ1-1; the match to TRBD1 covers 8 bases. Looked up from germline, CDR1 is MNHEY and CDR2 is SMNVEV (reference sequence). Losses at the gene ends were 0 bases for V and 5 bases for J; bases not matched to a gene: 8. The CDR3 runs 16 residues. The CDR3, as DNA: TGTGCCAGCAGTTTATCGTTCGGCAGGGGGCGGACTGAAGCTTTCTTT. This encodes CASSLSFGRGRTEAFF.